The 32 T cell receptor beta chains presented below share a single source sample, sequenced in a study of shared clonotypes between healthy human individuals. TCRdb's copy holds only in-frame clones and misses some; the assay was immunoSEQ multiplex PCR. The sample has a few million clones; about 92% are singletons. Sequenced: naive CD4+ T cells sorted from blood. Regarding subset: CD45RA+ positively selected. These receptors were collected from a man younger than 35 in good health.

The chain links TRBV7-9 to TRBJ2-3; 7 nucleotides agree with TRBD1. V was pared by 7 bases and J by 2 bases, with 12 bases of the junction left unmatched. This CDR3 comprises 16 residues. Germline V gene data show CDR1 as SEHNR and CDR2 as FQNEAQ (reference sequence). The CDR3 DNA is TGTGCCAGCAACAGGGGCCTAAATCCTGACACAGATACGCAGTATTTT. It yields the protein CASNRGLNPDTDTQYF.

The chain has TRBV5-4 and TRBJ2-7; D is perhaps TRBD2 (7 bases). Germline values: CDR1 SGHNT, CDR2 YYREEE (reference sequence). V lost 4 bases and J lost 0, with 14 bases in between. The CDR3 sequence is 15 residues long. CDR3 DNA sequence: TGTGCCAGCAGCCCAGGACAGCGGGACTCCTACGAGCAGTACTTC. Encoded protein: CASSPGQRDSYEQYF.

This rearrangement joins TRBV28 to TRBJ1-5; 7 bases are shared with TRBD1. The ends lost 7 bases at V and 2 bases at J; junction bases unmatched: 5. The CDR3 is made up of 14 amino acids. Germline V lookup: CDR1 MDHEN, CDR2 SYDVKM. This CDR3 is CASTSGTGNQPQHF. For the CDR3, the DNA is TGTGCCAGCACGTCCGGGACAGGCAATCAGCCCCAGCATTTT.

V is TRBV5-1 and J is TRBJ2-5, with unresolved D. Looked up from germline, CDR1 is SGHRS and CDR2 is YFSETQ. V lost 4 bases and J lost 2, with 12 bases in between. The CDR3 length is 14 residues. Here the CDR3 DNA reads TGCGCCAGCAGCCGGCCGGGCCAGCAAGAGACCCAGTACTTC. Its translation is CASSRPGQQETQYF.

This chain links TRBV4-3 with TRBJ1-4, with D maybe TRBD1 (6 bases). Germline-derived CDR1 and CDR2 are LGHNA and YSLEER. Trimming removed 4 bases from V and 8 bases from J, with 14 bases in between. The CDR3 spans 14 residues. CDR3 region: CASSPERTEEKLFF. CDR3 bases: TGCGCCAGCAGCCCCGAGCGGACAGAGGAAAAACTGTTTTTT.

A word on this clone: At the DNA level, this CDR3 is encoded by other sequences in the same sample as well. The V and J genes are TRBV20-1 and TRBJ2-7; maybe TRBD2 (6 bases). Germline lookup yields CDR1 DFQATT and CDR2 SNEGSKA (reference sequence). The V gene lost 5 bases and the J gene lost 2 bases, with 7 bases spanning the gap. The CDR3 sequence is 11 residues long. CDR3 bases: TGCAGTGCTGGCGGGGCCTACGAGCAGTACTTC. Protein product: CSAGGAYEQYF.

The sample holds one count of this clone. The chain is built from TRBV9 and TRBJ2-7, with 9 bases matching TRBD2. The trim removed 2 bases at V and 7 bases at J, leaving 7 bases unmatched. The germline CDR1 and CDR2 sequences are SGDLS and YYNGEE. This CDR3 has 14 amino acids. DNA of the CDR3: TGTGCCAGCAGCGTCAGCGGGGGGTCTCGGGAGCAGTACTTC. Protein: CASSVSGGSREQYF.

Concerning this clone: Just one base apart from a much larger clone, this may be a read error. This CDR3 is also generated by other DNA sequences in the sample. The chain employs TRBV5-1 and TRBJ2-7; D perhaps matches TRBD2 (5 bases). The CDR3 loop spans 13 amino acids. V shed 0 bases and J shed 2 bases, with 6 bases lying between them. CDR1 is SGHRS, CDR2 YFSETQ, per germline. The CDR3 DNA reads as TGCGCCAGCAGCTTGGCCGGGACCTACGAGCAGTACTTC. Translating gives CASSLAGTYEQYF. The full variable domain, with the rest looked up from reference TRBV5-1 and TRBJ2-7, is KAGVTQTPRYLIKTRGQQVTLSCSPISGHRSVSWYQQTPGQGLQFLFEYFSETQRNKGNFPGRFSGRQFSNSRSEMNVSTLELGDSALYLCASSLAGTYEQYFGPGTRLTVT.

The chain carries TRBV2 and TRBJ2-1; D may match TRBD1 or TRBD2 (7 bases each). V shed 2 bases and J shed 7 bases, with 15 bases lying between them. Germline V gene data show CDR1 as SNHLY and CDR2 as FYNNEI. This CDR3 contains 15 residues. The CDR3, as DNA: TGTGCCAGCAGTGAATTTCGGCAGGGGGGGAATGAGCAGTTCTTC. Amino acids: CASSEFRQGGNEQFF.

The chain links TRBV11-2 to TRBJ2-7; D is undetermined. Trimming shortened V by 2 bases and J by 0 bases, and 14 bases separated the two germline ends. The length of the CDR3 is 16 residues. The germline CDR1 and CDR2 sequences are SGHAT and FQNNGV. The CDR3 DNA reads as TGTGCCAGCAGCTTAAATACTGATTCATCCTCCTACGAGCAGTACTTC. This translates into CASSLNTDSSSYEQYF.

The CDR3 here is CASSIGLVRLTDTQYF. The CDR3 region has the DNA TGTGCCAGTAGTATAGGCCTAGTGAGGCTCACAGATACGCAGTATTTT. The J gene is TRBJ2-3, the V gene TRBV19; no reliable D call. The ends were cut back, 1 base at V and 2 bases at J, with 13 bases in the middle. The V gene's germline CDR1 is LNHDA and CDR2 SQIVND (reference sequence). The CDR3 has 16 amino acids.

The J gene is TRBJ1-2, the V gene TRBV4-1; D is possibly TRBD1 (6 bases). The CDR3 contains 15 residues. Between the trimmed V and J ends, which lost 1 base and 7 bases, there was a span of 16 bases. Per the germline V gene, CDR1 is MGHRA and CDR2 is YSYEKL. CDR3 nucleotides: TGCGCCAGCAGCCAAGGGCAGTCAGGGGTGATTGGCTACACCTTC. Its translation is CASSQGQSGVIGYTF.

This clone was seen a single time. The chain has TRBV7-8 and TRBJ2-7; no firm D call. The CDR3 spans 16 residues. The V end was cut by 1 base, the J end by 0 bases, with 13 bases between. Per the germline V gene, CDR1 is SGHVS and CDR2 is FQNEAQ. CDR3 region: CASSLEAGVSSYEQYF. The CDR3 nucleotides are TGTGCCAGCAGCTTAGAGGCAGGAGTTAGCTCCTACGAGCAGTACTTC.

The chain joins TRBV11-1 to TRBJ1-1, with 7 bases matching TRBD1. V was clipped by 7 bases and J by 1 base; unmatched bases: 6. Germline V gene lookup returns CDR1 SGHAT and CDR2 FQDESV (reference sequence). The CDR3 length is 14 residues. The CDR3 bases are TGTGCCAGCACCCAACGGGACAGGAACACTGAAGCTTTCTTT. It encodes CASTQRDRNTEAFF.

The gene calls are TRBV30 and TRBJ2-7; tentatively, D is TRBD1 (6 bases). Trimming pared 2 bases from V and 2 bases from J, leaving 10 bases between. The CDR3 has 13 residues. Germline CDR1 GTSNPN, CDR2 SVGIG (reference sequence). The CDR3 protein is CAWSKTGPYEQYF. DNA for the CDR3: TGTGCCTGGAGTAAAACAGGGCCCTACGAGCAGTACTTC.

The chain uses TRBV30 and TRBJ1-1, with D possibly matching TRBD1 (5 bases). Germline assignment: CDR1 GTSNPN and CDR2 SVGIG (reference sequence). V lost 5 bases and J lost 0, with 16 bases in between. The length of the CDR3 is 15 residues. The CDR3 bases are TGTGCCTGGGCTGGGGCCGGGGGGATGAACACTGAAGCTTTCTTT. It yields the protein CAWAGAGGMNTEAFF.

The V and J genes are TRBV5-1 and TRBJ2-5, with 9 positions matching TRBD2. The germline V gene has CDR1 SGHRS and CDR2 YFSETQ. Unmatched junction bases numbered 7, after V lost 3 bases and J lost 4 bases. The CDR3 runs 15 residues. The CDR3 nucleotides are TGCGCCAGCAGCTCAGCGGGGGGCGACGGAGAGACCCAGTACTTC. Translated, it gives CASSSAGGDGETQYF.

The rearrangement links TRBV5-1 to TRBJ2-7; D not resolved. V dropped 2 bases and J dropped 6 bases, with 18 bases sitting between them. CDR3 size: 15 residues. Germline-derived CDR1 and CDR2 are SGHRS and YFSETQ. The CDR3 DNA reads TGCGCCAGCAGCTTAGAAGCGTTGGGCTCTCTCGAGCAGTACTTC. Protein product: CASSLEALGSLEQYF.

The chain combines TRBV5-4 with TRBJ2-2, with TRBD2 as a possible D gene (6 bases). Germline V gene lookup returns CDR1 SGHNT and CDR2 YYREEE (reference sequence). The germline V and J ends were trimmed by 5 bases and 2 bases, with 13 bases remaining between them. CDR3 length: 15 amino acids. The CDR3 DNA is TGTGCCAGCAGTACCGGGACTGGTAACACCGGGGAGCTGTTTTTT. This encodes CASSTGTGNTGELFF.

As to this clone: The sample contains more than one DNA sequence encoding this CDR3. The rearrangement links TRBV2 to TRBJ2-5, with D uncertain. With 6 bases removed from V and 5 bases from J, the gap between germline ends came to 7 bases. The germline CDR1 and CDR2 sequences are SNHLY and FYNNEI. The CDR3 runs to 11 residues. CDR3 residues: CASSLGETQYF. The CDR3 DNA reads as TGTGCCAGCAGCCTGGGGGAGACCCAGTACTTC.

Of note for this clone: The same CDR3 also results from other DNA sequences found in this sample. The CDR3 loop is CASSPRQGGDTEAFF. The CDR3 coding sequence is TGTGCCAGCTCACCGAGACAGGGTGGAGACACTGAAGCTTTCTTT. V is TRBV18 and J is TRBJ1-1; 7 positions agree with TRBD1. The V segment lost 3 bases and the J segment 3 bases; nucleotides outside the gene matches: 7. Germline CDR1 is KGHSH and CDR2 is LQKENI. The length of the CDR3 is 15 residues. The variable domain in full, completed from reference TRBV18 and TRBJ1-1, reads NAGVMQNPRHLVRRRGQEARLRCSPMKGHSHVYWYRQLPEEGLKFMVYLQKENIIDESGMPKERFSAEFPKEGPSILRIQQVVRGDSAAYFCASSPRQGGDTEAFFGQGTRLTVV.

CDR3 nucleotide sequence: TGTGCCAGCAGTTACTCGGGGGCCGTAAGCTACACCTTC. Translated: CASSYSGAVSYTF. This chain joins TRBV6-5 and TRBJ1-2; the D gene is possibly TRBD1 (6 bases). Trimming removed 0 bases from V and 9 bases from J, with 11 bases in between. The CDR3 is made up of 13 amino acids. Germline V gene data show CDR1 as MNHEY and CDR2 as SVGAGI.

CDR3 DNA: TGTGCCAGCAGCCCCCGCCGGCTAGCGGGGGGGAACACAGATACGCAGTATTTT. It is translated as CASSPRRLAGGNTDTQYF. V usage is TRBV9 and J usage is TRBJ2-3, with 12 bases fitting TRBD2. Trimming at V came to 4 bases and at J to 2 bases, leaving 11 bases not matched to a gene. The CDR3 contains 18 residues. Germline assignment: CDR1 SGDLS and CDR2 YYNGEE.

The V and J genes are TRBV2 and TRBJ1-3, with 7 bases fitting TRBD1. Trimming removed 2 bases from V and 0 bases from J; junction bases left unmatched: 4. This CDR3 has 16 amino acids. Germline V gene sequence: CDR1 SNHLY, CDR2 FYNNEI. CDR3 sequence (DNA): TGTGCCAGCAGTGAACGACAGGGCCTCTCTGGAAACACCATATATTTT. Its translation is CASSERQGLSGNTIYF.

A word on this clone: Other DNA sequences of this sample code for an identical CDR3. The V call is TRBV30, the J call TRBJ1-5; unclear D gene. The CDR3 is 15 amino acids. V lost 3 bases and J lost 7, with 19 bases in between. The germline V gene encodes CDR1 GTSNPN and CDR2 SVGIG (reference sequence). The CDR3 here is CAWRLPGGENQPQHF. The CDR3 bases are TGTGCCTGGAGGCTACCAGGAGGAGAAAACCAGCCCCAGCATTTT.

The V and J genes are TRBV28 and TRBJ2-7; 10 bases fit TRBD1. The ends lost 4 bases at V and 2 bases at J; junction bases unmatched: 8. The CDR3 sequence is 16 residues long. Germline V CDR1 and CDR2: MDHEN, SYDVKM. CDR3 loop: CASSSPGQGGTYEQYF. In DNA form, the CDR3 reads TGTGCCAGCAGTTCCCCCGGACAGGGGGGAACCTACGAGCAGTACTTC.

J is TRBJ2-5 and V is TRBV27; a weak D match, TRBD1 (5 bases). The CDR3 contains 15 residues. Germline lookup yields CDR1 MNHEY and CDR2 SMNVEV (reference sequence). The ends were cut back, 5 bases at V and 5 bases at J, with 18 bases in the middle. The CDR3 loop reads CASSPRPTVRETQYF. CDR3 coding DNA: TGTGCCAGCAGTCCCCGCCCGACAGTACGCGAGACCCAGTACTTC.

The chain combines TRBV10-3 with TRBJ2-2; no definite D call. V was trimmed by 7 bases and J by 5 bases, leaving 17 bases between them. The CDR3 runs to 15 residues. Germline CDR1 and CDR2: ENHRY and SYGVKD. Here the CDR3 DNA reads TGTGCCATCAAGGCTTTCCAGTTAGGGACCGGGGAGCTGTTTTTT. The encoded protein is CAIKAFQLGTGELFF.

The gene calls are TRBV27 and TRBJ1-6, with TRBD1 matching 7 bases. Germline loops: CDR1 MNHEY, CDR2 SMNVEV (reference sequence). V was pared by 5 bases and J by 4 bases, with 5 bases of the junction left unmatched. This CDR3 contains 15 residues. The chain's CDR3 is CASSTIQGYNSPLHF. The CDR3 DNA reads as TGTGCCAGCAGTACAATACAGGGGTATAATTCACCCCTCCACTTT.

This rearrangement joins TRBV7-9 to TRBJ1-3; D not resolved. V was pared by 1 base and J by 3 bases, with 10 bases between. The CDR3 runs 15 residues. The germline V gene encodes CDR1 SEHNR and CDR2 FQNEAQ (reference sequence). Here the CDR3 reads CASSLVEISGNTIYF. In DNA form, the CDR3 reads TGTGCCAGCAGCTTAGTCGAGATAAGTGGAAACACCATATATTTT.

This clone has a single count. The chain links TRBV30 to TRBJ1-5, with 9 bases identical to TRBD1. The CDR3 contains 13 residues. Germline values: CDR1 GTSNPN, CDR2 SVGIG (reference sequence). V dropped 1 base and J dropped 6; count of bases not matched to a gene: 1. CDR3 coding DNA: TGTGCCTGGAGTGGGACAGGGGTTCAGCCCCAGCATTTT. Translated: CAWSGTGVQPQHF.

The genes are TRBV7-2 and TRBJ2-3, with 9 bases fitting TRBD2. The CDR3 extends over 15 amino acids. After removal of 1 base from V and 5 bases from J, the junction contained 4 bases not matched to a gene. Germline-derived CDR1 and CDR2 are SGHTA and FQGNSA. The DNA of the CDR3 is TGTGCCAGCAGCTTAGTAGCGGGAGTAGTAGATACGCAGTATTTT. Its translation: CASSLVAGVVDTQYF.